A single sample gave rise to the 15 T cell receptor beta chains below, sequenced in a study of blood T cell repertoires in COVID-19. This table comes from immunoSEQ multiplex PCR, and its TCRdb copy is limited to in-frame clones, with some not included. This sample has 95,000 to 100,000 clones, with around 87% found just once. Input material: peripheral blood. These receptors came from a woman aged 25 to 39 with acute or convalescent COVID-19.

This clone has a handful of counts. The chain combines TRBV5-6 with TRBJ1-6; TRBD1 agrees at 8 bases. The germline V gene encodes CDR1 SGHDT and CDR2 YYEEEE. The CDR3 loop spans 15 amino acids. V was clipped by 1 base and J by 11 bases; unmatched bases: 8. As DNA, the CDR3 is TGTGCCAGCAGCTTGTCCGGACAGGGTCTAACACCCCTCCACTTT. Amino acids: CASSLSGQGLTPLHF.

This clone was seen a few times. This CDR3 is also generated by other DNA sequences in the sample. The chain links TRBV2 to TRBJ1-6; D remains unclear. The germline gives CDR1 SNHLY, CDR2 FYNNEI. This CDR3 is built from 14 residues. V was clipped by 0 bases and J by 5 bases, with 5 bases between them. CDR3 DNA sequence: TGTGCCAGCAGTGAAGCCAGAAATAATTCACCCCTCCACTTT. Its protein is CASSEARNNSPLHF.

This sequence joins TRBV19 and TRBJ2-7; 7 bases match TRBD1. The CDR3 covers 15 residues. J gave up 0 bases and V 3 bases, and 5 bases lay outside the gene matches. Germline CDR1 reads LNHDA; CDR2 reads SQIVND (reference sequence). This CDR3 is CASSILTGTSYEQYF. Written as DNA, the CDR3 is TGTGCCAGTAGTATTCTGACAGGGACCTCCTACGAGCAGTACTTC.

The chain recombines TRBV24-1 with TRBJ1-5; D is perhaps TRBD1 (5 bases). The CDR3 sequence is 14 residues long. The germline V gene encodes CDR1 KGHDR and CDR2 SFDVKD. V lost 5 bases and J lost 5, with 12 bases in between. The chain's CDR3 is CATSAGSTHQPQHF. CDR3 DNA: TGTGCCACCAGTGCAGGGTCGACCCATCAGCCCCAGCATTTT.

V and J are TRBV30 and TRBJ1-6; TRBD1 agrees at 7 bases. CDR1 and CDR2 from the germline V gene are GTSNPN and SVGIG (reference sequence). The V and J ends lost 2 bases and 9 bases, in that order; junction bases with no gene match: 4. The CDR3 sequence is 13 residues long. DNA of the CDR3: TGTGCCTGGAGTCCGCCAGGGGGTTCACCCCTCCACTTT. This translates into CAWSPPGGSPLHF.

The genes are TRBV5-1 and TRBJ1-2, with TRBD1 identical over 9 bases. The CDR3 sequence is 14 residues long. V trimming: 4 bases; J trimming: 6 bases; junction bases outside the gene matches: 7. Germline lookup yields CDR1 SGHRS and CDR2 YFSETQ. The DNA of the CDR3 is TGCGCCAGCAGCACCGACAGGGGGAAGGATGGCTACACCTTC. Translation: CASSTDRGKDGYTF.

The chain recombines TRBV29-1 with TRBJ2-7, with unresolved D. Germline-derived CDR1 and CDR2 are SQVTM and ANQGSEA. The CDR3 has 13 residues. V was cut by 2 bases and J by 5 bases, with 13 bases left in between. The CDR3 is CSVEQLNLNEQYF. The DNA for the CDR3 is TGCAGCGTTGAACAACTGAACCTAAACGAGCAGTACTTC.

The chain has TRBV5-1 and TRBJ2-7, with TRBD2 as a possible D gene (6 bases). Germline lookup yields CDR1 SGHRS and CDR2 YFSETQ. With 2 bases removed from V and 4 bases from J, the gap between germline ends came to 16 bases. The CDR3 runs to 15 residues. The CDR3 nucleotides are TGCGCCAGCAGCTTATATTTCGGCGGGGCTTACGAGCAGTACTTC. Translated, it gives CASSLYFGGAYEQYF.

The chain recombines TRBV3-1 (or the pseudogene TRBV3-2) with TRBJ2-1; TRBD2 matches 9 bases. CDR3 size: 15 residues. Trimming removed 6 bases from V and 6 bases from J; junction bases left unmatched: 9. The V gene's germline CDR1 is LGHDT and CDR2 YNNKEL (reference sequence). CDR3 sequence (DNA): TGTGCCAGCAGGCGACGCGGGGGGGCGGGCAATGAGCAGTTCTTC. This encodes CASRRRGGAGNEQFF.

This clone was seen only a few times. The chain carries TRBV19 and TRBJ1-2; 7 bases agree with TRBD1. Per germline, CDR1 LNHDA and CDR2 SQIVND (reference sequence). With 3 bases clipped from V and 5 bases from J, the junction kept 9 bases outside the gene matches. The CDR3 totals 15 residues. For the CDR3, the DNA is TGTGCCAGTAGTATCCCGGGACAGCCCATATATGGCTACACCTTC. This sequence encodes CASSIPGQPIYGYTF.

The gene calls are TRBV11-3 and TRBJ2-5; TRBD1 matches 7 bases. The CDR3 consists of 15 residues. The germline V gene has CDR1 SGHNT and CDR2 YENEEA. The trim removed 4 bases at V and 4 bases at J, leaving 9 bases unmatched. CDR3 nucleotides: TGTGCCAGCAGCTCCCGACAGGGTGGAGGAGAGACCCAGTACTTC. Protein sequence: CASSSRQGGGETQYF.

The chain has TRBV7-8 and TRBJ1-3; 8 bases align to TRBD1. The J segment lost 3 bases and the V segment lost 8 bases, leaving 6 bases of the junction unmatched. Germline CDR1 is SGHVS and CDR2 is FQNEAQ. This CDR3 is built from 14 residues. The chain's CDR3 is CASFRDRIGNTIYF. For the CDR3, the DNA is TGTGCCAGCTTTAGGGACAGGATTGGAAACACCATATATTTT. The full variable domain, completed using reference TRBV7-8 and TRBJ1-3, is GAGVSQSPRYKVAKRGQDVALRCDPISGHVSLFWYQQALGQGPEFLTYFQNEAQLDKSGLPSDRFFAERPEGSVSTLKIQRTQQEDSAVYLCASFRDRIGNTIYFGEGSWLTVV.

V is TRBV2 and J is TRBJ2-1, with 7 bases matching TRBD2. Per the germline V gene, CDR1 is SNHLY and CDR2 is FYNNEI. Trimming took 3 bases from V and 4 from J; bases not matched to a gene: 9. The CDR3 contains 16 residues. CDR3 sequence reads: CASSDPPDGGYNEQFF. The CDR3 DNA follows: TGTGCCAGCAGTGATCCCCCTGACGGGGGGTACAATGAGCAGTTCTTC.

The chain's CDR3 is CAISDIGTYGGAGYGYTF. CDR3 sequence (DNA): TGTGCCATCAGTGATATTGGCACATATGGGGGGGCCGGCTATGGCTACACCTTC. The rearrangement uses TRBV10-3 and TRBJ1-2; possibly TRBD1 for D (6 bases). The CDR3 sequence is 18 residues long. Germline CDR1 reads ENHRY; CDR2 reads SYGVKD. V was clipped by 3 bases and J by 4 bases, with 24 bases between them.

V gene TRBV28 combines with J gene TRBJ2-7; 8 positions agree with TRBD1. The CDR3 runs to 15 residues. Trimming cost V 5 bases and J 5 bases; bases outside gene matches: 11. Germline V gene data show CDR1 as MDHEN and CDR2 as SYDVKM. CDR3 residues: CASSPLTGEADEQYF. CDR3 coding DNA: TGTGCCAGCAGTCCCTTGACAGGGGAGGCGGACGAGCAGTACTTC. The full variable domain, in which reference TRBV28 and TRBJ2-7 provide the parts outside the CDR3, is DVKVTQSSRYLVKRTGEKVFLECVQDMDHENMFWYRQDPGLGLRLIYFSYDVKMKEKGDIPEGYSVSREKKERFSLILESASTNQTSMYLCASSPLTGEADEQYFGPGTRLTVT.